This note documents a single T cell receptor beta chain sequence. Antigen unknown. This entry belongs to a study of T cell responses to AZD1222 COVID-19 vaccine. Findings and caveats of the study: Scientists sampled the repertoires only once the peak T cell response had passed.

The assay was immunoSEQ multiplex PCR, and TCRdb's table has in-frame clones only and misses some. The sample has tens of thousands of clones; 88% are singletons. This clonotype was sampled from an adult who received the AZD1222 COVID-19 vaccine. The material was peripheral blood, obtained 28 days after the second AZD1222 dose.

DNA of the CDR3: TGTGCCAGCAGTGAGGGGTCCTCACGCTACAATGAGCAGTTCTTC. Residues: CASSEGSSRYNEQFF. This chain links TRBV6-1 with TRBJ2-1; D is ambiguous. Germline V gene sequence: CDR1 MNHNS, CDR2 SASEGT. The V and J ends lost 3 bases and 3 bases respectively, with 12 bases between them. The CDR3 extends over 15 amino acids.